The rows below give T cell receptor beta chains drawn from one sample of a study of T cell repertoires in cytomegalovirus infection. These TCRs are of unknown antigen specificity. TCRdb used MiXCR to reprocess the reads, holding one entry per CDR3 protein. The sample has 900,000 to 950,000 distinct CDR3 sequences; 31% are singletons. The sample was cultured CD8+ T cells from PBMCs, taken from culture after CMV antigen stimulation. These receptors all come from a human donor in good health (CMV status not recorded). Some clones in this sample may be carry-over from other donors' samples. The conserved cysteine and the conserved F or W are not part of the CDR3 here. Fields, in order: D gene, J gene, V gene, CDR3 protein. D genes are given only for firm matches.

D gene: NA; J gene: TRBJ2-5; V gene: TRBV12-3/TRBV12-4; CDR3 protein: ASSLGVMEGAEETQY
D gene: NA; J gene: TRBJ1-1; V gene: TRBV28; CDR3 protein: ASSLGGGDGTEAF
D gene: TRBD1; J gene: TRBJ2-3; V gene: TRBV7-9; CDR3 protein: ASSKRDSITDTQY
D gene: NA; J gene: TRBJ1-1; V gene: TRBV7-2; CDR3 protein: ASSLAQGINTEAF
D gene: NA; J gene: TRBJ1-4; V gene: TRBV6-1; CDR3 protein: AAGGRFTTNEKLF
D gene: NA; J gene: TRBJ2-2; V gene: TRBV6-1; CDR3 protein: ASSAPGINTGELF
D gene: TRBD1; J gene: TRBJ2-1; V gene: TRBV7-2; CDR3 protein: ASSSDRVVDEQF
D gene: NA; J gene: TRBJ2-7; V gene: TRBV7-9; CDR3 protein: ASSDSGPPGYEQY
D gene: TRBD1; J gene: TRBJ1-6; V gene: TRBV6-5; CDR3 protein: ASSKDLTGGLSPLH
D gene: TRBD2; J gene: TRBJ2-3; V gene: TRBV7-2; CDR3 protein: ASSLAGDLSTDTQY
D gene: NA; J gene: TRBJ2-1; V gene: TRBV7-9; CDR3 protein: ASSPQRSNEQF
D gene: NA; J gene: TRBJ2-7; V gene: TRBV7-2; CDR3 protein: ASSLVPGSYEQY
D gene: TRBD1; J gene: TRBJ2-1; V gene: TRBV27; CDR3 protein: ASSLGTAPTNEQF
D gene: TRBD1; J gene: TRBJ1-2; V gene: TRBV6-1; CDR3 protein: ASTGQPYGYT
D gene: TRBD1; J gene: TRBJ2-5; V gene: TRBV10-1; CDR3 protein: ASSGQGSVQTQY
D gene: NA; J gene: TRBJ1-1; V gene: TRBV2; CDR3 protein: ASPSFGTGTF
D gene: TRBD2; J gene: TRBJ2-7; V gene: TRBV27; CDR3 protein: ASSFRTRPSYEQY
D gene: NA; J gene: TRBJ1-5; V gene: TRBV12-3/TRBV12-4; CDR3 protein: ASSPGGVAQPQH
D gene: TRBD1; J gene: TRBJ1-2; V gene: TRBV7-8; CDR3 protein: ASSYRTGAYGYT
D gene: NA; J gene: TRBJ2-2; V gene: TRBV5-1; CDR3 protein: ASKGVLMNTGELF
D gene: NA; J gene: TRBJ2-1; V gene: TRBV12-3/TRBV12-4; CDR3 protein: ASSGGSGPPYNEQF
D gene: NA; J gene: TRBJ1-5; V gene: TRBV18; CDR3 protein: ASSSRAGQPQH
D gene: NA; J gene: TRBJ1-2; V gene: TRBV10-3; CDR3 protein: AISDGNTNYGYT
D gene: NA; J gene: TRBJ1-5; V gene: TRBV27; CDR3 protein: ASGPFNRADQPQH
D gene: NA; J gene: TRBJ1-1; V gene: TRBV7-6; CDR3 protein: ASFDYTAEAF
D gene: TRBD1; J gene: TRBJ1-5; V gene: TRBV6-2/TRBV6-3; CDR3 protein: ASSYLRDRGPSSQPQH
D gene: NA; J gene: TRBJ2-1; V gene: TRBV19; CDR3 protein: AAGLGNNEQF
D gene: NA; J gene: TRBJ1-1; V gene: TRBV4-1; CDR3 protein: ASSQDPRSSTEAF
D gene: NA; J gene: TRBJ2-5; V gene: TRBV5-6; CDR3 protein: ASSMGRPAETQY
D gene: NA; J gene: TRBJ2-7; V gene: TRBV12-3/TRBV12-4; CDR3 protein: ASRGGGGGNEQY
D gene: TRBD2; J gene: TRBJ2-2; V gene: TRBV7-4; CDR3 protein: ANIGLAGGYNTGELF
D gene: NA; J gene: TRBJ1-1; V gene: TRBV6-6; CDR3 protein: ASGGNWGTEAF